This passage covers 31 T cell receptor beta chains from one sample sequenced in a study of OX40 agonist ivuxolimab in advanced cancers. Sequencing used immunoSEQ multiplex PCR; TCRdb keeps in-frame clones, though not all of them. The table records about 78,000 clones, under 85% of them present only once. The sample here was CD4+ or CD8+ T cells sorted from blood, taken in a trial of the OX40 agonist ivuxolimab. Receptor source: an adult with an advanced solid tumor such as melanoma, head and neck, liver or kidney cancer.

For the CDR3, the DNA is TGTGCCAGCGCTCTGGGGGGGAAGATATACAATGAGCAGTTCTTC. Its protein is CASALGGKIYNEQFF. V usage is TRBV19 and J usage is TRBJ2-1; 7 bases map to TRBD2. Trimming at V came to 9 bases and at J to 4 bases, leaving 12 bases not matched to a gene. The CDR3 totals 15 residues. The germline V gene encodes CDR1 LNHDA and CDR2 SQIVND (reference sequence).

This chain joins TRBV18 and TRBJ2-2; possible D gene TRBD2, 6 bases. CDR3 length equals 17 residues. V lost 3 bases to trimming and J lost 1 base, with 15 bases between them. The germline V gene has CDR1 KGHSH and CDR2 LQKENI. CDR3 DNA sequence: TGTGCCAGCTCACCTGGAGGCGGGGCGCAGAACACCGGGGAGCTGTTTTTT. This gives the protein CASSPGGGAQNTGELFF.

The chain links TRBV5-1 to TRBJ2-3, with D maybe TRBD1 (6 bases). Per germline, CDR1 SGHRS and CDR2 YFSETQ. V lost 2 bases and J lost 8, with 18 bases in between. The CDR3 is made up of 15 amino acids. The CDR3 coding sequence is TGCGCCAGCAGCTTTAACAGGGTAGGCGGCGTTACGCAGTATTTT. Encoded protein: CASSFNRVGGVTQYF.

The table lists this clone with a few counts. CDR3 in DNA: TGCGCCAGCGGGTTACAAGATAATTCACCCCTCCACTTT. Its protein product is CASGLQDNSPLHF. This chain joins TRBV5-1 and TRBJ1-6; D unclear. Germline CDR1 is SGHRS and CDR2 is YFSETQ. V was pared by 7 bases and J by 5 bases, with 10 bases between. The CDR3 totals 13 residues.

The chain employs TRBV28 and TRBJ2-5; 12 nucleotides agree with TRBD1. This CDR3 spans 15 amino acids. Germline values: CDR1 MDHEN, CDR2 SYDVKM. After removal of 3 bases from V and 5 bases from J, the junction contained 4 bases not matched to a gene. CDR3 loop: CASSFGTGGVETQYF. The CDR3 DNA follows: TGTGCCAGCAGTTTCGGGACAGGGGGCGTGGAGACCCAGTACTTC.

This clone is categorized as medium-sized (0.01 to 0.1%). The CDR3 sequence: CASTDEQGSSYEQYF. The CDR3 nucleotides read TGTGCCAGCACAGACGAACAGGGAAGCTCCTACGAGCAGTACTTC. The chain is built from TRBV2 and TRBJ2-7; D may be TRBD1 (6 bases). The CDR3 runs 15 residues. V was pared by 7 bases and J by 0 bases, with 16 bases between. Per the germline V gene, CDR1 is SNHLY and CDR2 is FYNNEI. The full variable domain, rest sourced from reference TRBV2 and TRBJ2-7, is EPEVTQTPSHQVTQMGQEVILRCVPISNHLYFYWYRQILGQKVEFLVSFYNNEISEKSEIFDDQFSVERPDGSNFTLKIRSTKLEDSAMYFCASTDEQGSSYEQYFGPGTRLTVT.

The J gene is TRBJ1-5, the V gene TRBV27, with 8 nucleotides matching TRBD1. The V segment lost 6 bases and the J segment 2 bases; nucleotides outside the gene matches: 6. This CDR3 spans 15 amino acids. CDR1 is MNHEY, CDR2 SMNVEV, per germline (reference sequence). Here the CDR3 DNA reads TGTGCCAGCAGCATTGACAGGGGCGGCAATCAGCCCCAGCATTTT. Protein: CASSIDRGGNQPQHF.

The gene calls are TRBV14 and TRBJ1-2; 7 nucleotides agree with TRBD1. The CDR3 is 13 residues long. V dropped 4 bases and J dropped 7; count of bases not matched to a gene: 6. Germline-derived CDR1 and CDR2 are SGHDN and FVKESK. The CDR3 DNA follows: TGTGCCAGCAGCCCGAGGGGGCAGAGTGGCTACACCTTC. This translates into CASSPRGQSGYTF.

The chain combines TRBV19 with TRBJ1-5; TRBD1 agrees at 7 bases. This CDR3 comprises 15 residues. The V gene's germline CDR1 is LNHDA and CDR2 SQIVND (reference sequence). J was trimmed by 2 bases and V by 6 bases; bases with no gene match: 7. CDR3 nucleotide sequence: TGTGCCAGTAGCTCCGACAGGGTTCGCAATCAGCCCCAGCATTTT. It encodes CASSSDRVRNQPQHF.

The chain joins TRBV2 to TRBJ1-1; D unclear. Germline CDR1 SNHLY, CDR2 FYNNEI. Trimming stripped 2 bases from V and 5 bases from J, with 18 bases between. This CDR3 is 16 amino acids long. The CDR3 region is CASSESGTPGWTEAFF. For the CDR3, the DNA is TGTGCCAGCAGTGAATCTGGCACACCAGGATGGACTGAAGCTTTCTTT.

CDR3 sequence (DNA): TGCGCCAGCAGCTTGAATTTGGGGAACACTGAAGCTTTCTTT. Its translation: CASSLNLGNTEAFF. This chain uses TRBV5-1 with TRBJ1-1, with D unresolved. V shed 1 base and J shed 1 base, with 8 bases lying between them. This CDR3 region has 14 residues. In germline, CDR1 is SGHRS, CDR2 YFSETQ.

J is TRBJ1-2 and V is TRBV7-8; the D is unclear. Between the trimmed V and J ends, which lost 1 base and 0 bases, there was a span of 9 bases. The CDR3 extends over 15 amino acids. Germline V CDR1 and CDR2: SGHVS, FQNEAQ. The chain's CDR3 is CASSLVTTANYGYTF. DNA for the CDR3: TGTGCCAGCAGCTTAGTTACCACGGCTAACTATGGCTACACCTTC. The variable domain in full, completed from reference TRBV7-8 and TRBJ1-2, reads GAGVSQSPRYKVAKRGQDVALRCDPISGHVSLFWYQQALGQGPEFLTYFQNEAQLDKSGLPSDRFFAERPEGSVSTLKIQRTQQEDSAVYLCASSLVTTANYGYTFGSGTRLTVV.

The chain employs TRBV2 and TRBJ2-1, with D perhaps given as TRBD1 or TRBD2 (6 bases each). Germline V gives CDR1 SNHLY, CDR2 FYNNEI. This CDR3 region has 14 residues. The ends were cut back, 11 bases at V and 0 bases at J, with 14 bases in the middle. CDR3 bases: TGTGCCGGAGGGAGGACAGTCTCCTACAATGAGCAGTTCTTC. This encodes CAGGRTVSYNEQFF.

As to this clone: The sample contains more than one DNA sequence encoding this CDR3. The chain is built from TRBV30 and TRBJ1-1; no reliable D call. V lost 4 bases, J lost 1 base, and 10 bases lay in between. Germline CDR1 reads GTSNPN; CDR2 reads SVGIG (reference sequence). The CDR3 totals 13 residues. Here the CDR3 reads CAWTTRTNTEAFF. CDR3 DNA: TGTGCCTGGACTACCAGGACGAACACTGAAGCTTTCTTT.

This clone has only a few counts. The V gene is TRBV19, the J gene TRBJ1-5, with a possible D match to TRBD1 (5 bases). V shed 3 bases and J shed 6 bases, with 12 bases lying between them. CDR1 and CDR2 from the germline V gene are LNHDA and SQIVND (reference sequence). This CDR3 is built from 14 residues. Here the CDR3 reads CASSITGDGQPQHF. CDR3 nucleotides: TGTGCCAGTAGTATTACAGGTGACGGTCAGCCCCAGCATTTT.

The rearrangement links TRBV7-9 to TRBJ1-1, with D tentatively TRBD1 (5 bases). V gave up 2 bases and J gave up 8 bases, with 12 bases separating them. CDR3 size: 13 residues. Germline CDR1 is SEHNR and CDR2 is FQNEAQ (reference sequence). This CDR3 reads CASSLIWKGEAFF. CDR3 nucleotides: TGTGCCAGCAGCTTAATTTGGAAGGGGGAAGCTTTCTTT.

The chain couples TRBV11-2 to TRBJ2-3; no clear D gene. CDR1 is SGHAT, CDR2 FQNNGV, per germline. The CDR3 is 15 amino acids. Trimming took off 0 bases at V and 1 base at J, with 8 bases between the two ends. The CDR3 coding sequence is TGTGCCAGCAGCTTAGATGCTCTGGGCACAGATACGCAGTATTTT. It translates to CASSLDALGTDTQYF. The entire variable domain, with the rest obtained from reference TRBV11-2 and TRBJ2-3, is as follows: EAGVAQSPRYKIIEKRQSVAFWCNPISGHATLYWYQQILGQGPKLLIQFQNNGVVDDSQLPKDRFSAERLKGVDSTLKIQPAKLEDSAVYLCASSLDALGTDTQYFGPGTRLTVL.

The chain has TRBV28 and TRBJ1-1; 10 bases align to TRBD1. CDR3 length: 13 amino acids. The junction had 9 bases not matched to a gene; V was cut back by 11 bases and J by 6 bases. Per germline, CDR1 MDHEN and CDR2 SYDVKM. The CDR3 spells CACAGTGVAEAFF. The CDR3 DNA follows: TGTGCCTGCGCCGGGACAGGGGTAGCTGAAGCTTTCTTT.

This chain connects TRBV5-4 to TRBJ1-2; unclear D gene. Trimming shortened V by 3 bases and J by 7 bases, and 22 bases separated the two germline ends. CDR1 and CDR2 from the germline V gene are SGHNT and YYREEE (reference sequence). The CDR3 sequence is 16 residues long. CDR3 coding DNA: TGTGCCAGCAGCTATGATTCGCTCCATTTGGAGGGTGGCTACACCTTC. Translated: CASSYDSLHLEGGYTF.

The rearrangement joins TRBV13 to TRBJ1-1; maybe TRBD1 (6 bases). Germline CDR1 PRHDT, CDR2 FYEKMQ (reference sequence). V lost 5 bases, J lost 7 bases, and 11 bases lay in between. The CDR3 extends over 12 amino acids. CDR3 region: CASSLMDSEAFF. The CDR3 nucleotides read TGTGCCAGCAGCCTTATGGACAGTGAAGCTTTCTTT.

The genes are TRBV5-1 and TRBJ2-1, with TRBD1 as a possible D gene (5 bases). Germline CDR1 SGHRS, CDR2 YFSETQ. The V end lost 7 bases, the J end lost 6 bases, and 11 bases lay between the germline ends. This CDR3 comprises 12 residues. CDR3 amino acids: CASGTTGNEQFF. The DNA of the CDR3 is TGCGCCAGCGGAACTACAGGCAATGAGCAGTTCTTC.

The genes are TRBV6-6 and TRBJ1-1; D not certain. The CDR3 length is 13 residues. The ends were cut back, 7 bases at V and 5 bases at J, with 14 bases in the middle. Germline loops: CDR1 MNHNY, CDR2 SVGAGI (reference sequence). The CDR3 region is CASNYGSETEAFF. The CDR3 nucleotides are TGTGCCAGCAACTACGGATCCGAAACTGAAGCTTTCTTT.

J is TRBJ1-2 and V is TRBV28; 8 bases are a match to TRBD1. This CDR3 has 17 residues. The junction had 17 bases not matched to a gene; V was cut back by 7 bases and J by 4 bases. The germline CDR1 and CDR2 sequences are MDHEN and SYDVKM. The CDR3: CASIQFQGQGDFYGYTF. CDR3 DNA: TGTGCCAGCATCCAATTTCAAGGACAGGGTGATTTCTATGGCTACACCTTC.

V gene TRBV5-1 combines with J gene TRBJ2-5, with TRBD1 matching over 8 bases. There are 16 residues in the CDR3. CDR1 and CDR2 (germline): SGHRS, YFSETQ. The J segment lost 5 bases and the V segment lost 4 bases, leaving 13 bases of the junction unmatched. In nucleotides, the CDR3 is TGCGCCAGCAGCACCGGACAGGGTGATTGGTGGGAGACCCAGTACTTC. Translating gives CASSTGQGDWWETQYF.

CDR3 nucleotides: TGTGCCAGCAGCGACAGGGCTGGGGCCAACGTCCTGACTTTC. It specifies CASSDRAGANVLTF. The rearrangement uses TRBV5-5 and TRBJ2-6; 7 nucleotides line up with TRBD1. The CDR3 sequence is 14 residues long. CDR1 is SGHKS and CDR2 is YYEKEE in the germline V gene (reference sequence). V trimming: 4 bases; J trimming: 2 bases; junction bases outside the gene matches: 0.

The chain uses TRBV28 and TRBJ1-1, with D unclear. The germline V gene has CDR1 MDHEN and CDR2 SYDVKM. Between the trimmed V and J ends, which lost 6 bases and 4 bases, there was a span of 18 bases. This CDR3 is built from 15 residues. For the CDR3, the DNA is TGTGCCAGCAGCCTTAACTCCCGACGGGGCACTGAAGCTTTCTTT. This translates into CASSLNSRRGTEAFF.

This clone was detected only once. The gene calls are TRBV6-5 and TRBJ2-7; possibly TRBD1 for D (7 bases). Germline CDR1 is MNHEY and CDR2 is SVGAGI. Deletions cut 6 bases from V and 4 bases from J, with 16 bases between. The CDR3 contains 14 residues. The CDR3 nucleotides read TGTGCCAGCAGCCCGGGGGACAGAGTATACGAGCAGTACTTC. Its protein product is CASSPGDRVYEQYF.

This clone has just one count. The chain carries TRBV7-8 and TRBJ1-1; tentatively, D is TRBD1 (5 bases). Looked up from germline, CDR1 is SGHVS and CDR2 is FQNEAQ. V dropped 5 bases and J dropped 1 base, with 14 bases sitting between them. The CDR3 has 15 residues. Written as DNA, the CDR3 is TGTGCCAGCAGCGAAACCAGGGTGAAGAACACTGAAGCTTTCTTT. Encoded protein: CASSETRVKNTEAFF.

This chain connects TRBV27 to TRBJ1-2, with D possibly matching TRBD1 (5 bases). V was clipped by 3 bases and J by 4 bases, with 9 bases between them. CDR1 is MNHEY, CDR2 SMNVEV, per germline (reference sequence). The CDR3 contains 13 residues. The CDR3 nucleotides are TGTGCCAGCAGTTTTCGGGGCGGCTATGGCTACACCTTC. Encoded protein: CASSFRGGYGYTF.

The CDR3 loop is CASSGGTAQYF. DNA of the CDR3: TGCGCCAGCAGTGGCGGGACGGCCCAGTACTTC. The chain has TRBV10-2 and TRBJ2-5; TRBD2 might be the D (6 bases). CDR1 and CDR2 from the germline V gene are WSHSY and SAAADI. The CDR3 spans 11 residues. Between the trimmed V and J ends, which lost 4 bases and 9 bases, there was a span of 9 bases.

This clone was detected only a few times. The chain carries TRBV21-1 and TRBJ2-7; no check of the table's D call, TRBD2, against the DNA was made. TRBV21-1 corresponds to a pseudogene. This CDR3 has 19 amino acids. The CDR3 DNA reads as TGTGCCAGCAGCAAAGCGGTGGGGACTAGCGGGGTTTTCTCCTACGAGCAGTACGTC. Translating it yields CASSKAVGTSGVFSYEQYV.